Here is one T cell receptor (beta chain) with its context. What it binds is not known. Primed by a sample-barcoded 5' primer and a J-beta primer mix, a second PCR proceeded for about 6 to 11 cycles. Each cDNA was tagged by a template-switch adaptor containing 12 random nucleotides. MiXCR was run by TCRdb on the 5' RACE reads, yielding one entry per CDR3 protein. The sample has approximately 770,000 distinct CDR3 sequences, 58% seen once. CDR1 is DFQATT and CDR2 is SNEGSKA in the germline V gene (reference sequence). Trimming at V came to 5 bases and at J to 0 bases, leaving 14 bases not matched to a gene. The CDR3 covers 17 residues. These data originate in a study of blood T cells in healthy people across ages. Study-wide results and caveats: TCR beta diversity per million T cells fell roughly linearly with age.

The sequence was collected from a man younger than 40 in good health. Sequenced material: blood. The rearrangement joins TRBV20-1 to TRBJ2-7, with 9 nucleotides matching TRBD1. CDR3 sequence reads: CSAHYSGQGTGSYEQYF. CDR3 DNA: TGCAGTGCTCACTATAGCGGACAGGGGACGGGCTCCTACGAGCAGTACTTC.